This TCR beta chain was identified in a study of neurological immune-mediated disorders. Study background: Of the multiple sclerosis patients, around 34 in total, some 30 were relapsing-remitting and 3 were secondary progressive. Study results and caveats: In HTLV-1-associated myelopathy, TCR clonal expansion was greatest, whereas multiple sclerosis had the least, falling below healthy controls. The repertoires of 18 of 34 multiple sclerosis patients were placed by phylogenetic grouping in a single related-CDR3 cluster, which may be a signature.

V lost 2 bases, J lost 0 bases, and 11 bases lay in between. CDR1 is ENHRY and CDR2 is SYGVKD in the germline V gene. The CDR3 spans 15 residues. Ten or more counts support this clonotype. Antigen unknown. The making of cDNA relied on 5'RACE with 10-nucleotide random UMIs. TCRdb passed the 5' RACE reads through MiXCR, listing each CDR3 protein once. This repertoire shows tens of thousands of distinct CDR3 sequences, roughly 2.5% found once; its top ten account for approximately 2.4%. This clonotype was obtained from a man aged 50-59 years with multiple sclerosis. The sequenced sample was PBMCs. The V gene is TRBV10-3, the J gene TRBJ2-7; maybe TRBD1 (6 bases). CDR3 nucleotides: TGTGCCATCAGTGAGCTGCGGACAGACTCCTACGAGCAGTACTTC. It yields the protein CAISELRTDSYEQYF.